This record covers a single T cell receptor (beta chain). The antigen is not known. Germline-derived CDR1 and CDR2 are MDHEN and SYDVKM. This CDR3 spans 15 amino acids. Trimming removed 8 bases at V and 0 bases at J, with 13 bases between. The PCR was carried out with 60 Vbeta primers and 13 Jbeta primers. TCRdb keeps only in-frame clones here, not all; method: immunoSEQ multiplex PCR. The listing records about 140,000 clones. The record originates from a study of cytomegalovirus exposure and HLA in healthy donors. General study points: Later examination showed HLA-associated TCR beta chains had greater clonal expansion than equally common others.

Sequenced sample: PBMCs. The V and J genes are TRBV28 and TRBJ1-4, with a tentative D call TRBD1 (5 bases). The origin of this receptor is a male donor in good health and CMV-seronegative. The CDR3 DNA follows: TGTGCCAGCGTAGGGAGGGGAACAACTAATGAAAAACTGTTTTTT. Translating it yields CASVGRGTTNEKLFF.